The 2 T cell receptor beta chains given below trace back to one sample, sequenced in a study of post-analysis software for immune sequencing data. Study-wide results and limits: The study found TRBV5-6, TRBV5-1 and TRBV20-1 among roughly 5 TRBV segments more frequent in patients than controls.

Built from TCR beta cDNA, the libraries had unique molecular identifiers in them. TCRdb reanalysed the PCR reads using MiXCR and keeps one entry per CDR3 protein. Here the sample spans around 700,000 distinct CDR3 sequences, approximately 59% being singletons. Antigens of these TCRs are unknown. Sequencing used blood. Receptor source: a girl aged 2 to 10 with multiple sclerosis.

The V and J genes are TRBV7-2 and TRBJ2-5, with D hard to call. The germline gives CDR1 SGHTA, CDR2 FQGNSA. The ends were cut back, 4 bases at V and 2 bases at J, with 8 bases in the middle. The CDR3 consists of 13 residues. The CDR3 DNA reads TGTGCCAGCAGCTCACTACTACAAGAGACCCAGTACTTC. Translation gives CASSSLLQETQYF.

V is TRBV27 and J is TRBJ2-7; D gene unclear. V shed 6 bases and J shed 5 bases, with 17 bases lying between them. Germline CDR1 MNHEY, CDR2 SMNVEV (reference sequence). The CDR3 has 14 residues. The DNA for the CDR3 is TGTGCCAGCAGGCCGGACCTCAATCCCGACGAGCAGTACTTC. Its protein is CASRPDLNPDEQYF.